This T cell receptor beta chain derives from a study of identical twins. Study-wide findings and caveats: Models predicted too little out-of-frame TCR alpha sharing in monozygotic twins. Researchers reported weaker excess twin sharing in beta out-of-frame sequences.

TCRdb ran MiXCR on the 5' RACE reads and lists one entry per CDR3 protein. The sample lists approximately 350,000 distinct CDR3 sequences, 9% to 15% seen once, with 7.2% in the top ten. This clonotype was counted only a few times. Its target is unknown. The same data also went into a second study, on yellow fever vaccine responses in identical twins.

This TCR came from a woman aged 18 to 35 in good health. Sequencing was carried out using CD8+ T cells sorted from blood.

CDR3 sequence (DNA): TGCGCCAGCAGCGAGGTCGGGCAGGGATTGGGGTCACCCCTCCACTTT. It is translated as CASSEVGQGLGSPLHF. V is TRBV10-2 and J is TRBJ1-6, with a weak D call TRBD1 (5 bases). The V end lost 6 bases, the J end lost 10 bases, and 22 bases lay between the germline ends. The V gene's germline CDR1 is WSHSY and CDR2 SAAADI. The CDR3 covers 16 residues.